Here is one T cell receptor beta chain with its context. This CDR3 region has 14 residues. V was shortened by 1 base and J by 6 bases, with 13 bases between the two germline ends. Germline CDR1 is SEHNR and CDR2 is FQNEAQ (reference sequence). Profiled with immunoSEQ multiplex PCR; TCRdb holds only in-frame clones, not every one. In the table there are around 49,000 clones, roughly 95% of which are singletons. This specimen belongs to a study of technical replicates of blood from a few donors. The chain has TRBV7-9 and TRBJ2-7; possible D gene TRBD2, 6 bases. Input material: T cells isolated from PBMCs. The clonotype was recovered from a human donor in good health. The CDR3 loop is CASSLGRVGGEQYF. The DNA of the CDR3 is TGTGCCAGCAGCTTAGGGCGCGTCGGGGGCGAGCAGTACTTC.